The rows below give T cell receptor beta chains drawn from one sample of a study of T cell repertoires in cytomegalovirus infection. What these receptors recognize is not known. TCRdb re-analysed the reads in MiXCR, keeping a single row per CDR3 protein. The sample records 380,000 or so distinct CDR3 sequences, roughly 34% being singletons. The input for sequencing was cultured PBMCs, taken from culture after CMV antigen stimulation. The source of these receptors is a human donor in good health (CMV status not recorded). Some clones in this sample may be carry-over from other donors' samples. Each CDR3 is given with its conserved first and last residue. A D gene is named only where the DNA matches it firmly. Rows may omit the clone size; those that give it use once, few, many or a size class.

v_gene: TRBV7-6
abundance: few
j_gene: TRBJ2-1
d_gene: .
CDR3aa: CASSVTAYNEQFF
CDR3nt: TGTGCCAGCAGCGTCACAGCTTACAATGAGCAGTTCTTC

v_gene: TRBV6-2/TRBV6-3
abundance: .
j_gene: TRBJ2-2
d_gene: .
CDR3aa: CASSYFGDLTTGELFF
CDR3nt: TGTGCCAGCAGTTACTTTGGCGACCTGACCACCGGGGAGCTGTTTTTT

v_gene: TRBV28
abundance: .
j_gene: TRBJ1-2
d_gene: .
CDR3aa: CASSLKGARSNYGYTF
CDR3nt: TGTGCCAGCAGTTTAAAAGGGGCCCGCTCTAACTATGGCTACACCTTC

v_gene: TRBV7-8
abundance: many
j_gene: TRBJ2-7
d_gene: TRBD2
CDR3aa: CASSLGSGSFTYEQYF
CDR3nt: TGTGCCAGCAGCTTAGGCAGCGGGAGTTTCACCTACGAGCAGTACTTC

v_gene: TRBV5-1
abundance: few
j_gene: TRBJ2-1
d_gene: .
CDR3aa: CASSSQSSYNEQFF
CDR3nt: TGCGCCAGCAGCTCCCAGAGCTCCTACAATGAGCAGTTCTTC

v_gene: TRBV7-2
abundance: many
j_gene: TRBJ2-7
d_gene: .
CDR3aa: CASSSGLTSSYEQYF
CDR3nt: TGTGCCAGCAGCTCGGGACTCACCAGCTCCTACGAGCAGTACTTC

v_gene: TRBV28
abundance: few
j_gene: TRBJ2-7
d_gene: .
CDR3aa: CASSSTGTSAYEQYF
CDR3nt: TGTGCCAGCAGCTCAACCGGGACGAGTGCATACGAGCAGTACTTC

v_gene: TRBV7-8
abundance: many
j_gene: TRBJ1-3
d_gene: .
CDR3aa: CASSLADTGNTIYF
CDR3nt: TGTGCCAGCAGCTTAGCCGACACTGGAAACACCATATATTTT

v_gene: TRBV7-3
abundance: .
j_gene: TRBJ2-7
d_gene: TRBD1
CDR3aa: CASSPAGGDEQYF
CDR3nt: TGTGCCAGCAGTCCAGCAGGGGGTGACGAGCAGTACTTC

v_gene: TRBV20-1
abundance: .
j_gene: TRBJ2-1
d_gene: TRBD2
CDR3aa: CSAPTQAGDRRNEQFF
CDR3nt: TGCAGTGCCCCCACCCAAGCGGGAGATAGGAGGAATGAGCAGTTCTTC

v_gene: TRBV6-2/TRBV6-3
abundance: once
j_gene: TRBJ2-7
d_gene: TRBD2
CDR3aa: CASRRSSGGSHEQYF
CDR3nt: TGTGCCAGCAGACGAAGTAGCGGGGGGTCCCACGAGCAGTACTTC

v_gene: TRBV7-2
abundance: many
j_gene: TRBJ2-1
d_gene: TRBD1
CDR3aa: CASSLDPQGYNEQFF
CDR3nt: TGTGCCAGCAGCTTAGACCCACAGGGGTACAATGAGCAGTTCTTC

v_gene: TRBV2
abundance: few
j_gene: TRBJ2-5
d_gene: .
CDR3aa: CASKRSQETQYF
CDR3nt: TGTGCCAGCAAACGGTCCCAAGAGACCCAGTACTTC

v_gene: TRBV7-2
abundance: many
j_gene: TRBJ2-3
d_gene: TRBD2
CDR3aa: CASSLVALGAGDTDTQYF
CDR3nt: TGTGCCAGCAGCTTAGTTGCCCTCGGAGCGGGAGACACAGATACGCAGTATTTT

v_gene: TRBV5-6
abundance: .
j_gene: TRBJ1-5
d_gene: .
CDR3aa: CASSFGQPGLNQPQHF
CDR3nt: TGTGCCAGCAGCTTTGGACAGCCCGGATTGAATCAGCCCCAGCATTTT

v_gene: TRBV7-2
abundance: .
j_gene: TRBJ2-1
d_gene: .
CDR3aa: CASSLARIGTLYNEQFF
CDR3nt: TGTGCCAGCAGCTTAGCGCGGATAGGGACTCTTTACAATGAGCAGTTCTTC